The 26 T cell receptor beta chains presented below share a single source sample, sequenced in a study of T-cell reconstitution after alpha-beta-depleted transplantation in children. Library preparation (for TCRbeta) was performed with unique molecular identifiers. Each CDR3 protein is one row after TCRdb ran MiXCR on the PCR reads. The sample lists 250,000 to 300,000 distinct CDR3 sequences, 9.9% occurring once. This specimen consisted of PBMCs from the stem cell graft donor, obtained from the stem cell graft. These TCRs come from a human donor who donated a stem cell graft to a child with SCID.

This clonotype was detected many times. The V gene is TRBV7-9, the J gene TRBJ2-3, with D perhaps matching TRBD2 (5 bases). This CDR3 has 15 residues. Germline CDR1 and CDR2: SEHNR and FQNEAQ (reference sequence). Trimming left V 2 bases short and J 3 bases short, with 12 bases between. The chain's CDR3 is CASSLIDLATDTQYF. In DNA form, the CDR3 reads TGTGCCAGCAGCTTAATCGATCTAGCTACAGATACGCAGTATTTT. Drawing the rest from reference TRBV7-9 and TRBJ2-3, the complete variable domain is DTGVSQNPRHKITKRGQNVTFRCDPISEHNRLYWYRQTLGQGPEFLTYFQNEAQLEKSRLLSDRFSAERPKGSFSTLEIQRTEQGDSAMYLCASSLIDLATDTQYFGPGTRLTVL.

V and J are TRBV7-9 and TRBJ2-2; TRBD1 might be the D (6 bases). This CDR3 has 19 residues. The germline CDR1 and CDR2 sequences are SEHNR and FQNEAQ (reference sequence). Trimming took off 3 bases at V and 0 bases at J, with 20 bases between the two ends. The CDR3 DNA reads TGTGCCAGCAGCTTTGGGGGACCTCAGGGGTGGACGAACACCGGGGAGCTGTTTTTT. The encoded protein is CASSFGGPQGWTNTGELFF.

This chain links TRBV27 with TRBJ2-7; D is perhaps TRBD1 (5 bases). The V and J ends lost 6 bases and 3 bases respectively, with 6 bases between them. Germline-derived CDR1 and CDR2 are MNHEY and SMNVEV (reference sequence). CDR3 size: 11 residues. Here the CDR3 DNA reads TGTGCCAGCAGAACAGGCTACGAGCAGTACTTC. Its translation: CASRTGYEQYF.

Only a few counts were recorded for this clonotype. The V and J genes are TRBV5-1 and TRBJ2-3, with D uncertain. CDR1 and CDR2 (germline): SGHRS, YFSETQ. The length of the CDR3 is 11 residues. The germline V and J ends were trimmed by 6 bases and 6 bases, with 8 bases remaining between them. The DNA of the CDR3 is TGCGCCAGCACCTTAGGGGATACGCAGTATTTT. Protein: CASTLGDTQYF.

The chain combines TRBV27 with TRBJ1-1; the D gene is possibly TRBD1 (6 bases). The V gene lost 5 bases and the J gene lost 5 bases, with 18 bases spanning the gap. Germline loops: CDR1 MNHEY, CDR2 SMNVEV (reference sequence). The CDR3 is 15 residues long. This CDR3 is CASSPPGGKGTEAFF. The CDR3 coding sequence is TGTGCCAGCAGTCCCCCGGGGGGCAAGGGAACTGAAGCTTTCTTT.

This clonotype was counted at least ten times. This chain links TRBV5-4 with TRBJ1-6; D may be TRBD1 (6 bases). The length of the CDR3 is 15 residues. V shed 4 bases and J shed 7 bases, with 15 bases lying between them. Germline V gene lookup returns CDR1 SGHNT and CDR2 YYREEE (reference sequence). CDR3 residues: CASSRTGTSNSPLHF. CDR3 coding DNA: TGTGCCAGCAGCCGGACCGGGACAAGCAATTCACCCCTCCACTTT.

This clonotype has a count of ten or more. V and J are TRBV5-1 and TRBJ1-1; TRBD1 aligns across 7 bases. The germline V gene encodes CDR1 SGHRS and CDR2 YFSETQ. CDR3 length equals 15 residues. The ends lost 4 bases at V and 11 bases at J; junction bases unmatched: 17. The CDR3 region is CASSPTGNGIDRAFF. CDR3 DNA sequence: TGCGCCAGCAGCCCGACAGGGAATGGGATAGATCGGGCTTTCTTT.

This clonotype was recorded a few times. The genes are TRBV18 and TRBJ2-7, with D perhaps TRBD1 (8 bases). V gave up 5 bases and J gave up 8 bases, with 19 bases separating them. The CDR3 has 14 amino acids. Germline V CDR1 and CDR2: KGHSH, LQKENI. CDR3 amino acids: CASSEQGEGFKQYF. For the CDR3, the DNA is TGTGCCAGCTCAGAACAGGGGGAGGGCTTCAAGCAGTACTTC.

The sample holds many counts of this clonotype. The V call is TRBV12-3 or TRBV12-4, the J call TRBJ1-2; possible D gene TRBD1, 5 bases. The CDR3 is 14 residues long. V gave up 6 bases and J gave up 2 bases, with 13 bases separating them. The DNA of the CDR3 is TGTGCCAGCAGACAAAACAACAGGAACTATGGCTACACCTTC. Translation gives CASRQNNRNYGYTF.

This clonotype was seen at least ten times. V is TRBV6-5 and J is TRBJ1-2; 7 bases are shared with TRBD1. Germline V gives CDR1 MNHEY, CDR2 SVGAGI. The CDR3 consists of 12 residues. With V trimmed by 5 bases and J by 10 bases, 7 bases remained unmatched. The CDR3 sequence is CASSTGDAVYTF. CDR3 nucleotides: TGTGCCAGCAGTACAGGGGATGCCGTCTACACCTTC.

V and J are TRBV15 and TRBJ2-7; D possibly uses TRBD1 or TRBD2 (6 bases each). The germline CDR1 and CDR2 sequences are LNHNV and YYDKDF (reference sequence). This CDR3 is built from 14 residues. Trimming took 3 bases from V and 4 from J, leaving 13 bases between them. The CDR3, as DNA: TGTGCCACCAGCAGTGGGGTAGGGGGGTACGAGCAGTACTTC. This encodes CATSSGVGGYEQYF.

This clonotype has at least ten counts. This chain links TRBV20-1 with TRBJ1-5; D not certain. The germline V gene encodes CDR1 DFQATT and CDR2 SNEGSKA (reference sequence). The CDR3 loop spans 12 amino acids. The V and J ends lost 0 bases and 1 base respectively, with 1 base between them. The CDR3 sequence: CSARESNQPQHF. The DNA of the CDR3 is TGCAGTGCTAGAGAGAGCAATCAGCCCCAGCATTTT.

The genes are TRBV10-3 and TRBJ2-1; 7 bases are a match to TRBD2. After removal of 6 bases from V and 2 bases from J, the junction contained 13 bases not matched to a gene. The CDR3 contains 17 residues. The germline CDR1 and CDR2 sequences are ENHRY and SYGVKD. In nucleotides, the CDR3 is TGTGCCATCAGGACAGAGAAAGGGGAGGGCACCTACAATGAGCAGTTCTTC. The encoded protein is CAIRTEKGEGTYNEQFF.

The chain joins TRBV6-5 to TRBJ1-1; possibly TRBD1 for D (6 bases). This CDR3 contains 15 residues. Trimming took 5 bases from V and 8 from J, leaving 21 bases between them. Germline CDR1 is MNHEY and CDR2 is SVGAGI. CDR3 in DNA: TGTGCCAGCAGTACACTGAGTTGGGGTAGGGGGGAAGCTTTCTTT. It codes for CASSTLSWGRGEAFF.

CDR3 in amino acids: CASSFGLSTDTQYF. DNA for the CDR3: TGTGCCAGCAGTTTCGGGCTAAGCACAGATACGCAGTATTTT. The chain employs TRBV12-3 or TRBV12-4 and TRBJ2-3; D gene unclear. The CDR3 covers 14 residues. Trimming removed 3 bases at V and 0 bases at J, with 7 bases between.

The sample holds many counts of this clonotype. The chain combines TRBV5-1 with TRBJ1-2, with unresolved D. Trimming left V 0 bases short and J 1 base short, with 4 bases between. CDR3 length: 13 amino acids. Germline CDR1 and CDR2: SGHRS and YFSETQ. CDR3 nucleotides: TGCGCCAGCAGCTTGGGAGATAACTATGGCTACACCTTC. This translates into CASSLGDNYGYTF.

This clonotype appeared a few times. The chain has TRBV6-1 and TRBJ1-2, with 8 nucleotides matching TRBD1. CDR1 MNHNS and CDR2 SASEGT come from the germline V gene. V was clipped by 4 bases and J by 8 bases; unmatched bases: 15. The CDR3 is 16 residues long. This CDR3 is CASSAIRGRGEGGYTF. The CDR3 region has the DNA TGTGCCAGCAGTGCTATCAGGGGGCGAGGCGAAGGAGGCTACACCTTC.

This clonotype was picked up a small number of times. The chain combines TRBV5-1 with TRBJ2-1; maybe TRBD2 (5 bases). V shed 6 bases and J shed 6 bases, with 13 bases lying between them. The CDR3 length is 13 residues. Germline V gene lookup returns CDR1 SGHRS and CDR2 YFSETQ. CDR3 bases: TGCGCCAGCACCCTCCCCGGGGTCAATGAGCAGTTCTTC. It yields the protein CASTLPGVNEQFF.

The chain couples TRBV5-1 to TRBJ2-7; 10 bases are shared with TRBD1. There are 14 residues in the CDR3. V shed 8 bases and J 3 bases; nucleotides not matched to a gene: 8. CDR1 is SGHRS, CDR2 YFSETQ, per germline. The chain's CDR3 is CARRRQGANYEQYF. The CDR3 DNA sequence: TGCGCCAGAAGGCGACAGGGGGCGAACTACGAGCAGTACTTC.

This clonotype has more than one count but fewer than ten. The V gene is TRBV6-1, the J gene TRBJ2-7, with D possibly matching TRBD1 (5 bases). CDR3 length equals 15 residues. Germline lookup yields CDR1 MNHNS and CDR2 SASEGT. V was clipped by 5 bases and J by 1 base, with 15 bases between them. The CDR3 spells CASSPIGAVSYEQYF. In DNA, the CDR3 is TGTGCCAGCAGTCCAATTGGGGCCGTATCCTACGAGCAGTACTTC.

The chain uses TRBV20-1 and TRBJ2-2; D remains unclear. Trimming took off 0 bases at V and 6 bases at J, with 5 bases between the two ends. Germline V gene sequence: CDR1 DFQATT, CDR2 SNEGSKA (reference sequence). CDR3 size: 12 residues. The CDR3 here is CSARDGPGELFF. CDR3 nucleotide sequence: TGCAGTGCTAGAGATGGCCCCGGGGAGCTGTTTTTT.

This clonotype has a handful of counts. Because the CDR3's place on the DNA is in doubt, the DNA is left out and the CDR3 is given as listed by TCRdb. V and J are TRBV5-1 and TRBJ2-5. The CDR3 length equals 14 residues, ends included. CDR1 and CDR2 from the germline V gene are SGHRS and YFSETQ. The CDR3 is CASNFGPVQETQYF.

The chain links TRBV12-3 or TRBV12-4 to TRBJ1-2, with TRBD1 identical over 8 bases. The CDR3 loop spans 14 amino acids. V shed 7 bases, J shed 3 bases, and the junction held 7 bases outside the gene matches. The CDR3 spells CASTGQGSYYGYTF. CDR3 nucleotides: TGTGCCAGCACAGGACAGGGCTCCTACTATGGCTACACCTTC.

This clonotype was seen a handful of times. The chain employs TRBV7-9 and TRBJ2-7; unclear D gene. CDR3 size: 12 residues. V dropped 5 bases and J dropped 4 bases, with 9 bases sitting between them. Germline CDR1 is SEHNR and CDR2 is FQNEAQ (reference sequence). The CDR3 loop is CASSDNPYEQYF. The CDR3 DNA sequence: TGTGCCAGCAGCGACAACCCTTACGAGCAGTACTTC.

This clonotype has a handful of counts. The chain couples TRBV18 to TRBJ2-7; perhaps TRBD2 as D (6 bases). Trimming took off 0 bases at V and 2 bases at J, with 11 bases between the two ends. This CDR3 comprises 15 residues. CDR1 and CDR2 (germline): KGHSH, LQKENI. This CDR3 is CASSPPSGPAYEQYF. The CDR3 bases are TGTGCCAGCTCACCACCGAGCGGGCCTGCCTACGAGCAGTACTTC.

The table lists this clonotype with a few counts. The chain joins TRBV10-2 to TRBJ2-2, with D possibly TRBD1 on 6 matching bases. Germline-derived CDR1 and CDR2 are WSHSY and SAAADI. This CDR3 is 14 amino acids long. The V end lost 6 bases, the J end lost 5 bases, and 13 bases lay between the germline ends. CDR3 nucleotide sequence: TGCGCCAGCAGAGAGACAGGAGGAACCGGGGAGCTGTTTTTT. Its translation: CASRETGGTGELFF.